This T cell receptor beta chain was recovered during a study of blood T cells in healthy people across ages (dated by TCRdb to the mid-2010s). About the investigation overall: In model experiments, template switching captured roughly one uniquely barcoded TCR beta cDNA molecule for every two T cells. The donors were split into four age groups: young (average 16 years), middle-aged (39), aged (roughly 65) and long-lived (roughly 86). Using deep sequencing normalized with unique cDNA molecular identifiers, the study measured how TCR beta repertoire diversity changes with age. Two additional independent replicas of 1 million unique cDNA reads from the same blood draw were analyzed for two donors (one aged 18 to 30 and one aged 80 or older). To avoid experimental bias, donors of different ages were randomly spread across the sequencing lanes.

The roughly 42 donors, aged 6 to 90 years, were systemically healthy Caucasian individuals from Russia. Ten milliliters of peripheral blood were drawn from each donor into EDTA-treated Vacutainer tubes. Ficoll-Paque density-gradient centrifugation was used to isolate PBMCs, with at least 6.5 million per sample. Total RNA, at least 5 micrograms per sample, was extracted from PBMCs with Trizol reagent. Naive CD45RAhigh/CD27high T cell percentages were measured by flow cytometry on a PBMC aliquot from every donor. The CDR3 has 17 amino acids, counting the end cysteine and phenylalanine. Left in the record is the CDR3 DNA by itself, 51 bases read in frame from the first base. Trimming accounts for 3 bases at V and 8 bases at J, while the number of junction bases matched to no gene is 9. CDR1 LGHNA and CDR2 YNFKEQ are derived from the germline V gene. Findings and caveats that apply to the study as a whole: Observed TCR beta diversity per million T cells fell roughly linearly with age, and a significant reduction was already apparent by age roughly 40. Because profiling used bulk unsorted PBMCs, naive and antigen-experienced compartments could not be compared conclusively. Estimates of total diversity based on one million sequenced T cells were regarded as lower bounds and as underestimates. There was a strong correlation between observed TCR beta diversity and the percentage of naive T cells measured by flow cytometry. Because the CMV infection status of the donors was unknown, age-related changes in expanded clonotypes may potentially have been confounded. The long-lived group showed more naive CD4+ T cells, fewer expanded clones and increased TCR diversity than the aged group, suggesting age selection.

The library was made by 5' RACE. TCRdb shows the sequencer as Illumina HiSeq 2500. The second PCR ran for roughly 7 to 11 cycles and used a J-beta primer mix along with a sample-barcoded 5' primer. A template-switch 5' adaptor carrying 12 random nucleotides introduced a unique molecular identifier onto each TCR beta cDNA molecule. Each sample yielded at least 3 million CDR3-containing paired-end reads. The Mint cDNA synthesis kit, primed by a TRBC-specific oligonucleotide, was used to synthesize first-strand cDNA from all RNA. Following uracil-DNA glycosylase treatment, all cDNA underwent a first 18-cycle PCR with the universal primers M1SS and BC2_uni_R. Processing in the source paper ran as follows. For normalization, 1 million high-quality reads were randomly selected from each sample, with every read carrying a distinct molecular identifier. Instead of being binned into consensus sequences, reads with shared molecular identifiers were discarded. MiTCR, run with a Q25 quality threshold and the strictest error-elimination algorithm, handled CDR3 identification, clonotype clustering and error correction. Lower-bound total TCR beta diversity was estimated with a nonparametric unseen species model using Euler transformation. TCRdb handled the public reads itself, with Q25 trimming in fastp and clone calling in MiXCR, and kept productive beta chains. For every CDR3 protein sequence, its rows merge into one entry that carries the most common genes and DNA. The V and J calls here are based on TCRdb, not the publication. Present in this sample are some 920,000 distinct CDR3 sequences, 51% of which were seen just once. The ten largest clones capture 20% to 25% of the sample.

The table lists this clonotype with a few counts. Its antigen is currently not known. No base-level quality is on record; no much larger clone is a single base apart. Sequencing was performed on blood. This sequence was found in a woman in her fifties or sixties in good health. The rearranged segments are TRBV4-2 and TRBJ2-1; TRBD2 lines up with 14 middle nucleotides. CDR3 reads: CASSHEPGLAGAHEQFF. The DNA reads TGTGCCAGCAGCCACGAGCCGGGACTAGCGGGAGCACATGAGCAGTTCTTC.